A selection of T cell receptor beta chains follows, all from one sample in a study of blood T cell repertoires in COVID-19. Using immunoSEQ multiplex PCR, the repertoire was profiled, and TCRdb retains in-frame clones only, with some absent. The repertoire holds 200,000 to 250,000 clones, about 80% seen once, with over 6% in the top ten. The sequencing input was peripheral blood. All receptors derive from a woman of 80 years or more with COVID-19, enrolled during active disease. CDR3s include the opening cysteine and the closing phenylalanine or tryptophan. D genes are given only for firm matches. The listing skips clone size in some rows; elsewhere it reads once, few, many or a size class.

d_gene | abundance | j_gene | v_gene | CDR3nt | CDR3aa
. | . | TRBJ2-2 | TRBV3-1/TRBV3-2 | TGTGCCAGCAGCCCTTTAGGGGGTACCGGGGAGCTGTTTTTT | CASSPLGGTGELFF
. | . | TRBJ2-2 | TRBV9 | TGTGCCAGCAGCTTCCGCGGAGCGGGGAACACCGGGGAGCTGTTTTTT | CASSFRGAGNTGELFF
. | . | TRBJ1-2 | TRBV14 | TGTGCCAGCAGCCAAGGGCAGTTCTATGGCTACACCTTC | CASSQGQFYGYTF
TRBD1 | . | TRBJ2-5 | TRBV15 | TGTGCCACCAGCAGAGCGCCCACCACAGGGGGCGGAGAGACCCAGTACTTC | CATSRAPTTGGGETQYF
. | . | TRBJ2-3 | TRBV2 | TGTGCCAGCAGTGAAGCGCGGGATACGCAGTATTTT | CASSEARDTQYF
. | . | TRBJ1-2 | TRBV6-1 | TGTGCCAGCAGTGAAGGCAGGGATACCTGGGGCTACACCTTC | CASSEGRDTWGYTF
TRBD1 | . | TRBJ1-5 | TRBV27 | TGTGCCAGCAGGGAGACAGGGCTATTGGGGCCCCAGCATTTT | CASRETGLLGPQHF
. | . | TRBJ1-3 | TRBV6-5 | TGTGCCAGCAGGCCCACAGTACCCTCTGGAAACACCATATATTTT | CASRPTVPSGNTIYF
TRBD2 | . | TRBJ2-1 | TRBV11-2 | TGTGCCAGCAGCCCAGCGGGGGCTAGGGTGGGGGAGTTCTTC | CASSPAGARVGEFF
TRBD2 | . | TRBJ2-7 | TRBV12-5 | TGTGCTAGTGGCCTCGGACTAGCGCCCTACGAGCAGTACTTC | CASGLGLAPYEQYF
. | . | TRBJ1-4 | TRBV9 | TGTGCCAGAGAACAGAGTACTAATGAAAAACTGTTTTTT | CAREQSTNEKLFF
TRBD2 | few | TRBJ2-1 | TRBV19 | TGTGCTAGTAGGGCTAGCGGGAACCCCTACAATGAGCAGTTCTTC | CASRASGNPYNEQFF
TRBD1 | . | TRBJ1-4 | TRBV3-1/TRBV3-2 | TGTGCCAGCAGCCAAGGGGACAGGGGAGTAAAACTGTTTTTT | CASSQGDRGVKLFF
TRBD2 | . | TRBJ2-5 | TRBV29-1 | TGCAGCGTTGATTCCGCGGGAGTAGGAGAGACCCAGTACTTC | CSVDSAGVGETQYF
. | . | TRBJ2-3 | TRBV2 | TGTGCCAGCAGTGAAAAGCGGGATACGCAGTATTTT | CASSEKRDTQYF
. | . | TRBJ1-4 | TRBV6-1 | TGTGCCAGCAGTGAGGACAGACGGGTCGGTGAAAAACTGTTTTTT | CASSEDRRVGEKLFF
. | . | TRBJ2-3 | TRBV12-1 | TGTGCCAGCAGCTTTGGAGGCCCGTTTCCCAGTACGCAGTATTTT | CASSFGGPFPSTQYF
. | once | TRBJ2-1 | TRBV19 | TGTGCCAGTAGTCCACGGTGGGCCCCCTACAATGAGCAGTTCTTC | CASSPRWAPYNEQFF
. | . | TRBJ2-3 | TRBV11-2 | TGTGCCAGCAGCTTGGAGCTAGCGACTAACACAGATACGCAGTATTTT | CASSLELATNTDTQYF
TRBD2 | . | TRBJ2-2 | TRBV9 | TGTGCCAGCAGCGAGACTAGCGGGAGACGGACCGGGGAGCTGTTTTTT | CASSETSGRRTGELFF
TRBD1 | few | TRBJ1-2 | TRBV19 | TGTGCCAGTACTTCAATAGCGACAGGGGGCCTCTACTACACCTTC | CASTSIATGGLYYTF
TRBD2 | . | TRBJ2-2 | TRBV5-1 | TGCGCCAGCAGCTTGGATAGCGGGGGCGGAAGCACCGGGGAGCTGTTTTTT | CASSLDSGGGSTGELFF
. | once | TRBJ2-5 | TRBV12-3/TRBV12-4 | TGTGCCAGCAGTTTAGCTTACAGGGAGACCCAGTACTTC | CASSLAYRETQYF
. | . | TRBJ2-7 | TRBV5-6 | TGTGCCAGCAGCTTGGTGGGGCGCGAGCAGTACTTC | CASSLVGREQYF
. | . | TRBJ2-1 | TRBV5-6 | TGTGCCAGCAGCCCCCCACTCTACAATGAGCAGTTCTTC | CASSPPLYNEQFF
. | . | TRBJ1-2 | TRBV2 | TGTGCCAGCAGTCCTCAGGGGTATGGCTATGGCTACACCTTC | CASSPQGYGYGYTF
TRBD1 | . | TRBJ1-2 | TRBV6-5 | TGTGCCAGCCGAGGACAGGGAGATGATGGCTACACCTTC | CASRGQGDDGYTF
TRBD1 | . | TRBJ1-2 | TRBV19 | TGTGCCAGTAGTATCCCAGGACAGGGGAACGGCTACACCTTC | CASSIPGQGNGYTF
TRBD2 | . | TRBJ2-1 | TRBV7-2 | TGTGCCAGCAGCTTGGGGGGGTTCGACAATGAGCAGTTCTTC | CASSLGGFDNEQFF
TRBD1 | . | TRBJ1-2 | TRBV7-9 | TGTGCCAGCAGCATAGGGACAGGTGGCTACACCTTC | CASSIGTGGYTF
. | . | TRBJ1-4 | TRBV13 | TGTGCCAGCAGCTTAAATCCAGGGGAGACAACTAATGAAAAACTGTTTTTT | CASSLNPGETTNEKLFF
TRBD1 | once | TRBJ1-1 | TRBV19 | TGTGCCAGTAGTCCAATGGACAGGTTGAACACTGAAGCTTTCTTT | CASSPMDRLNTEAFF
. | . | TRBJ1-6 | TRBV27 | TGTGCCAGCAGTACGGGGGTGCCCTATAATTCACCCCTCCACTTT | CASSTGVPYNSPLHF
TRBD1 | . | TRBJ1-2 | TRBV20-1 | TGCAGCCCGACAGGGGGCTATGGCTACACCTTC | CSPTGGYGYTF
TRBD1 | . | TRBJ1-2 | TRBV27 | TGTGCCAGCAGCTTCCATACGGGACAGGGTTCCTATGGCTACACCTTC | CASSFHTGQGSYGYTF
. | . | TRBJ2-1 | TRBV15 | TGTGCCACCAGCAGAGGACAGGGAGGTGAGCAGTTCTTC | CATSRGQGGEQFF
TRBD2 | . | TRBJ2-2 | TRBV7-2 | TGTGCCAGCAGCCGGGGGGGGCTAGACACCGGGGAGCTGTTTTTT | CASSRGGLDTGELFF
TRBD1 | few | TRBJ1-4 | TRBV15 | TGTGCCACCAGCTCGGGACAGGGCAACGAAAAACTGTTTTTT | CATSSGQGNEKLFF
. | . | TRBJ1-1 | TRBV13 | TGTGCCAGCAGCCAGACAGACACTGAAGCTTTCTTT | CASSQTDTEAFF
TRBD1 | . | TRBJ1-1 | TRBV18 | TGTGCCAGCTCACCTACAGGGGATCGGGCTTTCTTT | CASSPTGDRAFF
. | . | TRBJ1-2 | TRBV9 | TGTGCCAGCAGCGTAGGACAGACTGACTATGGCTACACCTTC | CASSVGQTDYGYTF
TRBD1 | . | TRBJ1-4 | TRBV19 | TGTGCCAGTACCCGAGGGGGCGTATCAGAAAAACTGTTTTTT | CASTRGGVSEKLFF
. | . | TRBJ2-7 | TRBV13 | TGTGCCAGCAGCTGGCAGGGGACCGAGCAGTACTTC | CASSWQGTEQYF
. | few | TRBJ2-3 | TRBV2 | TGTGCCAGCAGTGAATCCGTACGGGGGAGCACAGATACGCAGTATTTT | CASSESVRGSTDTQYF
. | . | TRBJ2-7 | TRBV5-1 | TGCGCCAGCAGCTCTTTTGGAGCGGGTGGCGAGCAGTACTTC | CASSSFGAGGEQYF
TRBD2 | few | TRBJ2-2 | TRBV25-1 | TGTGCCAGCAGCAGGACTAGCGGGAGTCTTACCGGGGAGCTGTTTTTT | CASSRTSGSLTGELFF
. | . | TRBJ1-2 | TRBV28 | TGTGCCAGCAGGACAGCACGTAGTAGCTATGGCTACACCTTC | CASRTARSSYGYTF